This record concerns one T cell receptor (beta chain) sequence. The CDR3 is made up of 16 amino acids. Germline V CDR1 and CDR2: LNHDA, SQIVND (reference sequence). With V trimmed by 4 bases and J by 6 bases, 8 bases remained unmatched. The data derive from a study of T cell responses to AZD1222 COVID-19 vaccine. Measured with immunoSEQ multiplex PCR; TCRdb has only the in-frame clones, and not every one. The repertoire holds around 120,000 clones, with roughly 90% as singletons. The sample in question was peripheral blood, obtained on day 0 of AZD1222 vaccination. The chain recombines TRBV19 with TRBJ2-1; 11 nucleotides line up with TRBD2. The source is an adult in good health. The CDR3 reads CASSKVLAGGINEQFF. The CDR3 DNA sequence: TGTGCCAGTAGTAAAGTTTTAGCGGGGGGGATCAATGAGCAGTTCTTC.